Here is one T cell receptor beta chain with its context. Its antigen is unknown. This entry comes from a study of immune cell composition in non-small cell lung cancer. Only in-frame clones appear in the TCRdb table, and some are missing; sequencing was by immunoSEQ multiplex PCR. The sample holds about 10,000 clones, almost 70% seen once. Study-level results: Tumour TCR-beta clonality was not significantly tied to smoking pack-years. Lung squamous cell carcinoma tumours had significantly higher top 10 clone scores and productive clonality than lung adenocarcinoma.

The length of the CDR3 is 12 residues. Per the germline V gene, CDR1 is SGHTA and CDR2 is FQGNSA. Trimming cost V 3 bases and J 5 bases, with 8 bases left between them. Specimen: lung tumor tissue. The sequence was obtained from a human donor with non-small cell lung cancer. The chain links TRBV7-2 to TRBJ2-7, with D uncertain. The DNA of the CDR3 is TGTGCCAGCAGCTTTGGGGTGGACGAGCAGTACTTC. Translated: CASSFGVDEQYF.